This entry is about one T cell receptor (beta chain). Genes and germline come from the mouse. With the read ending 4 residues before the CDR3 end, the germline J gene is used to fill in that end. RNA extraction was followed by reverse transcription into cDNA, which acted as the sequencing template. The repertoire was sequenced with immunoSEQ multiplex PCR; TCRdb's copy has only in-frame clones and lacks some. The specimen has 200,000 to 300,000 clones, none found just once. This sample stems from a study of CD8+ T cells in alopecia areata. The germline V gene encodes CDR1 NSQYPW and CDR2 LRSPGD (reference sequence). The CDR3 is 15 amino acids. Unmatched junction bases numbered 5, after V lost 5 bases and J lost 4 bases. Sorting used CD4, CD8alpha, NKG2D, NKG2ACE and other markers on pooled cutaneous lymph node cells.

This receptor was obtained from a C3H/HeJ mouse with alopecia areata. These mice share the MHC haplotype H2-k. J is TRBJ2-1 and V is TRBV1, with TRBD1 identical over 10 bases. The sequenced sample was CD4+ T cells sorted from a lymph node. The sequenced part of the CDR3 DNA is TGCACCTGCAGTCCGGACAGGGGGGGATATGCT. Its protein is CTCSPDRGGYA. The CDR3 reads in full as CTCSPDRGGYAEQFF.